This entry lists 9 T cell receptor beta chains sequenced from one sample in a study of blood T cell repertoires in COVID-19 (dated by TCRdb to 2020 to 2022). Receptors were amplified or captured by the immunoSEQ multiplex PCR assay. Here the immuneACCESS table is served through TCRdb, limited to in-frame sequences with V and J called. Missing clones are a known gap in these copies; in checked studies unresolved V genes cover under half, and the rest lacks a known reason. The sample data list roughly 39,000 clones, and approximately 94% of these were observed just once. The top ten clonotypes cover approximately 4.2% of the sample. The sample consisted of peripheral blood. These receptors all come from a human donor with active COVID-19. The donor label of this sample is uncertain.

CDR3 protein: CASSPGTGAYEQYF. In DNA form, the CDR3 reads TGTGCCAGTAGTCCCGGGACAGGAGCCTACGAGCAGTACTTC. The J gene is TRBJ2-7, the V gene TRBV19; 8 bases agree with TRBD1. Unmatched junction bases numbered 5, after V lost 5 bases and J lost 2 bases. The germline V gene encodes CDR1 LNHDA and CDR2 SQIVND (reference sequence). This CDR3 contains 14 residues.

The chain joins TRBV7-2 to TRBJ1-3; tentative D call: TRBD1 (6 bases). Germline V gene sequence: CDR1 SGHTA, CDR2 FQGNSA. The CDR3 spans 16 residues. V was clipped by 5 bases and J by 1 base, with 15 bases between them. The CDR3 spells CASSPSGAGSGNTIYF. Here the CDR3 DNA reads TGTGCCAGCAGCCCTTCAGGGGCCGGGTCTGGAAACACCATATATTTT. Drawing the rest from reference TRBV7-2 and TRBJ1-3, the complete variable domain is GAGVSQSPSNKVTEKGKDVELRCDPISGHTALYWYRQSLGQGLEFLIYFQGNSAPDKSGLPSDRFSAERTGGSVSTLTIQRTQQEDSAVYLCASSPSGAGSGNTIYFGEGSWLTVV.

V is TRBV3-1 (or the pseudogene TRBV3-2) and J is TRBJ2-3; tentatively, D is TRBD2 (5 bases). Trimming stripped 0 bases from V and 1 base from J, with 8 bases between. The germline V gene has CDR1 LGHDT and CDR2 YNNKEL (reference sequence). The CDR3 loop spans 15 amino acids. CDR3 bases: TGTGCCAGCAGCCAAGAGGACTCACGCACAGATACGCAGTATTTT. This gives the protein CASSQEDSRTDTQYF.

A remark on this clone: This sample includes further DNA sequences coding for the same CDR3. J is TRBJ1-5 and V is TRBV19; TRBD1 matches at 9 bases. This CDR3 contains 13 residues. Germline V gene lookup returns CDR1 LNHDA and CDR2 SQIVND (reference sequence). The junction had 1 base not matched to a gene; V was cut back by 6 bases and J by 4 bases. CDR3 amino acids: CASRGTGNQPQHF. The CDR3 nucleotides are TGTGCCAGTAGAGGGACAGGGAATCAGCCCCAGCATTTT.

The rearrangement uses TRBV11-3 and TRBJ2-7; a weak D match, TRBD1 (6 bases). CDR1 SGHNT and CDR2 YENEEA come from the germline V gene. This CDR3 has 13 amino acids. The V end was cut by 5 bases, the J end by 4 bases, with 12 bases between. CDR3 nucleotide sequence: TGTGCCAGCAGCCCCGGGACACTGTACGAGCAGTACTTC. Translating it yields CASSPGTLYEQYF.

V and J are TRBV9 and TRBJ2-3; 11 bases line up with TRBD2. V lost 2 bases and J lost 5; bases outside the gene matches: 7. Germline V gene sequence: CDR1 SGDLS, CDR2 YYNGEE. This CDR3 spans 16 amino acids. Here the CDR3 reads CASSVTTSGTKDTQYF. The CDR3 nucleotides read TGTGCCAGCAGCGTTACGACTAGCGGGACTAAAGATACGCAGTATTTT.

This chain links TRBV27 with TRBJ1-2; 7 bases match TRBD1. From germline, CDR1 is MNHEY and CDR2 SMNVEV (reference sequence). The V gene end was trimmed by 6 bases and the J gene end by 8 bases; junction bases not matched to a gene: 12. The length of the CDR3 is 14 residues. For the CDR3, the DNA is TGTGCCAGCAGCCCAAGGACAGGAGTAGGCGGCTACACCTTC. Amino acids: CASSPRTGVGGYTF.

The V call is TRBV5-1, the J call TRBJ2-7; 9 bases agree with TRBD2. Looked up from germline, CDR1 is SGHRS and CDR2 is YFSETQ. This CDR3 has 15 amino acids. J gave up 5 bases and V 0 bases, and 6 bases lay outside the gene matches. The CDR3 sequence is CASSLVGLAGHEQYF. In DNA form, the CDR3 reads TGCGCCAGCAGCTTGGTTGGGCTAGCGGGGCACGAGCAGTACTTC.

V and J are TRBV7-2 and TRBJ1-2; D possibly corresponds to TRBD1 (5 bases). The germline V and J ends were trimmed by 5 bases and 5 bases, with 24 bases remaining between them. The CDR3 runs 17 residues. Germline CDR1 and CDR2: SGHTA and FQGNSA. In DNA, the CDR3 is TGTGCCAGCAGCCAAGAGCGAACCGGGACTGGGGCGTATGGCTACACCTTC. It translates to CASSQERTGTGAYGYTF.